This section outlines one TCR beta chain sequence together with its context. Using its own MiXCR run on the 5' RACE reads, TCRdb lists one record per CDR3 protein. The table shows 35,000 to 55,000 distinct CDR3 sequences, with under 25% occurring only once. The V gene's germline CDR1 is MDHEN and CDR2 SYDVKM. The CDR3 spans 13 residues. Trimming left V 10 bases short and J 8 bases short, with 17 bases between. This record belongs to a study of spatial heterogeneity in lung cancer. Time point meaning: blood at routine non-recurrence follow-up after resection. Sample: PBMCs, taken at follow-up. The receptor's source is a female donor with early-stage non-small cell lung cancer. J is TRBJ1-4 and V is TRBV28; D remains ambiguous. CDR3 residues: CATYGMGMEKLFF. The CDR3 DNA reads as TGTGCCACCTATGGGATGGGAATGGAAAAACTGTTTTTT.